This T cell receptor beta chain emerged from a study of cytomegalovirus exposure and HLA in healthy donors listed by TCRdb under 2017. Context from the whole study: An earlier analysis of about 530 of the donors reported 250 to 300 Gb of sequence data and 117 million unique TCR beta sequences obtained from approximately 180 million T cells. Roughly 300 gigabases of sequencing data and about 92 million unique TCR sequences made up an early release that covered roughly 670 HLA-typed donors. Of the 300 to 450 genotyped donors, roughly 76% were placed in the genetic ancestry cluster associated with self-reported Caucasian donors. The study was designed to test whether signatures of past pathogen exposure could be identified by cataloging public T cell receptors. The study profiled the T cell repertoires of 500 to 800 subjects by immunosequencing and related them to cytomegalovirus serostatus. A separate validation cohort of 100 to 150 different subjects was used in addition to the roughly 670-subject first cohort. High-throughput TCR immunosequencing, statistical association of individual TCRs with disease status, and machine learning were combined to predict cytomegalovirus infection status. To study patterns of TCR occurrence, a later analysis re-analyzed previously published TCR beta repertoires from 666 donors and added high-resolution HLA genotyping. Rather than using new phenotypic data, the later analysis identified candidate immune exposures from TCR beta sequences and from how often those sequences occurred across donors. An earlier analysis of fewer than 700 of the donors applied high-throughput TCR beta sequencing to assess whether each TCR beta V gene segment acted as functional or pseudogenic. Alongside the repertoire data, information on donor age, sex, ethnicity and CMV serostatus was compiled. A later genetic analysis took genome-wide SNP genotypes for about three fifths of the roughly 700 donors and used that subset as a discovery cohort. Every repertoire in the discovery cohort had been generated on one and the same sequencing platform. HLA typing covered class I and class II loci at four-digit resolution. Typing coverage varied by locus: roughly 620-640 donors for A, B, C, DRB1 and DQB1; 522 for DQA1; over 600 for DPA1; approximately 470 for DPB1. Four or five DR-DQ haplotypes were treated as single units for association and clustering because of strong linkage in the cohort. Among some 400 genotyped donors of the cohort, an average of about 240,000 unique TCR beta nucleotide sequences was sequenced per donor, of which approximately 18% were non-productive.

The cohort comprised around 690 healthy bone marrow donors. At the time of sampling, all cohort members were nominally healthy, though unrecorded immune exposures were likely present. The donor was CMV seronegative and belonged to the group of around 350 seronegative cohort members. Every donor gave a peripheral blood sample, and the peripheral blood mononuclear cells from that sample were used for TCR beta sequencing. Genomic DNA extraction from the blood cell samples was performed with the Qiagen DNeasy Blood Extraction Kit. In the case of this clone: What this receptor recognizes is not known. The sample holds no much larger clone one base away, and base qualities are not on file.

CDR1 and CDR2 are drawn from the germline V gene: SGHVS, FQNEAQ. The germline V end is reduced by 2 bases and the J end by 2 bases; junction bases left unmatched: 7. The CDR3 contains 17 residues, cysteine and phenylalanine counted. Of all the DNA, just the CDR3 is kept, 51 bases in frame from base 1. The investigation overall reported the following: According to a later genetic analysis, donors in an Asian-associated ancestry cluster had fewer N-insertions in productive TCRs than the approximately 700-donor mean. Roughly uniform sequencing depth across donors was assumed in presence/absence analyses, although this assumption may not hold. The study gave a list of more than 150 TCR beta chains associated with cytomegalovirus. In this cohort, only TCR beta chains were sequenced, and detectable features were limited by the absence of alpha or paired-chain data. A further reported finding was that TCR beta sequences accurately predicted the HLA-A and HLA-B alleles for most subjects in the first cohort. Linkage disequilibrium might explain the correlated functional status among segregating V segments, but an unknown experimental factor could not be ruled out. The sequencing pipeline was judged likely to have produced a cluster of highly shared sequence variants as a technical artifact. Some IMGT-functional V segments, including TRBV6-2 and TRBV6-3, could not be distinguished by the 87-base-pair reads and were therefore excluded. An association between a missense DCLRE1C variant and V-gene and J-gene trimming of TCR beta chains was found in a later genetic analysis and replicated in an independent cohort. Because HLA typing was missing for some donors at each locus, association tests included only the typed subset. Specific HLA alleles were associated with roughly 16,000 TCR beta sequences at a false discovery rate of 0.05 in a later analysis. The classifier was reported to diagnose cytomegalovirus status with high specificity and sensitivity in both the original and validation cohorts. In a later analysis, several top co-occurrence clusters were reported to appear linked to parvovirus B19, influenza, CMV and Epstein-Barr virus. According to a later analysis, TCR association rates differed among HLA loci, with DRB1 alleles showing the most associated TCRs and HLA-C alleles showing the fewest. In an earlier analysis of 587 of the donors, most TCR beta V segments were observed in productive rearrangements about 87% or about 30% of the time, broadly matching IMGT annotations. In a later analysis, HLA-associated TCR beta chains were found to be more clonally expanded and to have lower generation probabilities than equally common non-associated chains. CMV serostatus was the only immune exposure information available for the cohort. Across donors, most TCR sequences were observed very rarely, whereas some public TCRs were present in many individuals. When HLA alleles, especially DR and DQ, strongly co-occurred, attributing TCR associations to individual alleles was difficult. Approximately 18 rarely observed V segments, including chromosome 9 orphons, were excluded from the earlier analysis of several hundred of the donors because counts were too low. The authors suggested that the approach could potentially be generalized to other disease states and immunological phenotypes. Three of the identified cytomegalovirus-associated TCR beta chains were confirmed in vitro to be specific for cytomegalovirus antigens. Most CMV-associated TCR beta chains appeared to be HLA-restricted in a later analysis, and the HLA associations seemed to be driven largely by CMV exposure.

The library was obtained by the immunoSEQ multiplex PCR assay. For the multiplex PCR, a mixture combining 60 forward primers for TCR Vbeta segments and 13 reverse primers for TCR Jbeta segments was used. The CDR3 region of rearranged TCR beta genes was amplified from genomic DNA by a multiplex PCR assay. On the Illumina HiSeq System, the amplified TCR beta libraries were sequenced as 87-base-pair reads. In the paper's pipeline: Across the 670 or so repertoires, a later analysis counted 75 million to 90 million unique TCR beta chains, some 11 million of which were shared by at least two donors. To remove PCR and sequencing errors, raw reads were error-corrected and collapsed into unique sequences using a nearest-neighbor algorithm that merged closely related sequences. V, D and J gene segments were assigned by aligning CDR3 sequences to IMGT reference sequences. Each retained sequence needed at least a six-nucleotide match to both a V gene segment and a J gene segment. A rearrangement counted as productive if the CDR3 had no stop codons and remained in frame with V and J, and every other rearrangement counted as non-productive. CDR3 was defined by IMGT convention, running from the second conserved V-encoded cysteine to the conserved J-encoded phenylalanine. Sequences without an unambiguous match to a single V gene segment were excluded from the earlier analysis of approximately 600 of the donors. In an earlier analysis of approximately 610 of the donors, V segments were called functional above 56.7% productive rearrangements and were called segregating when the between-donor standard deviation exceeded 5%. A statistical classification framework was built for diagnosing cytomegalovirus status from the catalog of TCR beta chain sequences. In a later analysis, TCR nucleotide sequences were compared against IMGT/GENE-DB human TR gene sequences so that V and J genes could be assigned. A later analysis assigned CDR3 sequences and most-parsimonious VDJ recombination scenarios with the TCRdist pipeline. In a later analysis, each TCR beta chain was defined by its CDR3 amino acid sequence together with its V-gene family, and reads without a unique V-gene family were excluded. A later analysis removed 550 to 700 highly shared, low-generation-probability nucleotide sequences to deal with suspected cross-contamination and a sequencing artifact. For each public chain, a later analysis derived a clonal expansion index from normalized ranks of inferred template counts within each repertoire. In a later analysis, generation probabilities were computed using a VDJ recombination model fitted to out-of-frame rearrangements, and the results were checked against IGoR. In a later analysis, TCR-TCR, TCR-HLA and TCR-CMV co-occurrence was scored with hypergeometric tests, and a repertoire-size bias correction was applied to TCR pairs. In a later analysis, false discovery rates were estimated by permuting HLA or CMV assignments 20 times. In a later analysis, co-occurring TCRs were grouped using DBSCAN, with TCRdist sequence similarity added in when clustering inside HLA-allele-positive subsets. Repertoires with fewer than 30,000 or more than 120,000 public chains were left out of co-occurrence clustering, as were about 5 repertoires with anomalous nucleotide sharing. Not all clones reach the TCRdb copy of this immuneACCESS table, which keeps in-frame sequences only. Checked studies attribute under half of the gap to unresolved V genes and leave the rest unexplained. That table supplies the V and J calls and clone size; D and trimming were determined from the DNA. The sample has around 110,000 clones on record, around 77% of them singletons. More than 2% of the sample rests with the top ten.

The sequenced material came from PBMCs. This clonotype was obtained from a man aged 18 to 35 in good health and CMV-seronegative. Here the chain combines TRBV7-8 and TRBJ2-3, with 10 bases in between that match TRBD2. The CDR3 protein: CASSLYAAGGYTDTQYF. The DNA reads TGTGCCAGCAGCTTATATGCAGCGGGGGGGTACACAGATACGCAGTATTTT.